This TCR beta chain was identified during a study of shared clonotypes between healthy human individuals. Study overall: Contributing individuals were a couple of females and three males aged 18 to 49.

Terminally differentiated effector memory CD45RA+ cells were excluded from the naive CD8 cells, which were CD45RO-negative and positively selected for CCR7. Comments on this clone: Its antigen is unknown.

Genomic DNA belonging to each subset was distributed in equal measure over several immunoSEQ plates. The data were produced by immunoSEQ multiplex PCR, yet TCRdb's version contains in-frame clones alone and is incomplete. The sample carries about 2.1 million clones, 93% recorded once. The germline gives CDR1 SGHAT, CDR2 FQNNGV. The V end lost 3 bases, the J end lost 9 bases, and 9 bases lay between the germline ends. This CDR3 is 12 amino acids long. Whole-study findings and limits: Sorted-subset sequencing was shown by rarefaction to be incomplete despite large depth. Against clonotypes common to all four donors, non-shared ones had lower generation probabilities.

This clonotype was sampled from a man between 18 and 35 years old in good health. Some clones in this sample may be carry-over from other donors' samples. The sequenced sample consisted of naive CD8+ T cells from PBMCs. The chain combines TRBV11-2 with TRBJ2-1, with a possible D match to TRBD1 (5 bases). The CDR3 loop reads CASSFDSIEQFF. CDR3 sequence (DNA): TGTGCCAGCAGCTTCGACAGCATTGAGCAGTTCTTC. The full variable domain, with the rest looked up from reference TRBV11-2 and TRBJ2-1, is EAGVAQSPRYKIIEKRQSVAFWCNPISGHATLYWYQQILGQGPKLLIQFQNNGVVDDSQLPKDRFSAERLKGVDSTLKIQPAKLEDSAVYLCASSFDSIEQFFGPGTRLTVL.